This T cell receptor beta chain was observed in a study of blood T cell repertoires in COVID-19. In the study overall: Samples representing acute and convalescent COVID-19 were sourced from the United States, Italy and Spain. Sources were T cells, B-cell-depleted T cells, or PBMCs; the material itself was cDNA or gDNA.

Authors' methods: Amplification from reference gene primers served as the basis for estimated nucleated cell counts. This table comes from immunoSEQ multiplex PCR, and its TCRdb copy is limited to in-frame clones, with some not included. V and J calls and clone size are those listed in that table; D and trimming were worked out from the DNA. The data show approximately 170,000 clones, roughly 87% seen once. J gave up 0 bases and V 1 base, and 9 bases lay outside the gene matches. CDR1 is SGHVS, CDR2 FQNEAQ, per germline. This CDR3 is 20 amino acids long. This clone has just one count. This TCR came from a man aged 18 to 30 who had recovered from COVID-19. The sequencing sample was made of peripheral blood. The V and J genes are TRBV7-8 and TRBJ2-2, with TRBD2 matching over 12 bases. The CDR3 DNA reads TGTGCCAGCAGCTTAGTTGCATGGCTAGCGGGAGGGACGAACACCGGGGAGCTGTTTTTT. Translation: CASSLVAWLAGGTNTGELFF.